Below, one T cell receptor beta chain is given with its context. The antigen is not known. No fewer than 5.5 micrograms of total RNA were isolated from every sample. This sample stems from a study of blood T cells in healthy people across ages. Study results and limitations: A strong correlation was seen between TCR beta diversity and naive T cell percentage.

The germline gives CDR1 SEHNR, CDR2 FQNEAQ (reference sequence). V was pared by 1 base and J by 5 bases, with 13 bases of the junction left unmatched. The CDR3 sequence is 17 residues long. With a J-beta primer mix and a sample-barcoded 5' primer, a second PCR ran roughly 7 to 11 cycles. Each cDNA was tagged by a template-switch adaptor containing 12 random nucleotides. Via MiXCR, TCRdb re-called the 5' RACE reads, giving one row per CDR3 protein. Of over a million distinct CDR3 sequences in the sample, 59% were seen once. The chain combines TRBV7-9 with TRBJ2-5, with 7 bases that match TRBD1. This TCR was sampled from a young man in good health. The sample comprised blood. The CDR3: CASSLDPVTGHVETQYF. The CDR3, as DNA: TGTGCCAGCAGCTTAGACCCCGTGACAGGGCATGTTGAGACCCAGTACTTC.